This T cell receptor (beta chain) emerged from a study of cytomegalovirus exposure and HLA in healthy donors. Study findings and constraints: The study had only CMV serostatus as immune exposure information. There were fewer than 200 TCR beta chains listed as cytomegalovirus-associated.

Healthy individuals who donated bone marrow served as the donors. Primers included in the PCR were 60 Vbeta and 13 Jbeta primers. Methods used by the authors: A later analysis counted 80 million or so unique TCR beta chains, about 10 million shared. Here immunoSEQ multiplex PCR was the method, and the copy in TCRdb shows in-frame clones only, minus some. The V and J calls and clone size are taken from that table; D and trimming were inferred from the DNA. The repertoire holds roughly 180,000 clones, with over 60% as singletons. For this clone: No antigen is known for it.

The V segment lost 4 bases and the J segment 3 bases; nucleotides outside the gene matches: 12. The CDR3 sequence is 16 residues long. Per the germline V gene, CDR1 is SGHNT and CDR2 is YYREEE (reference sequence). This chain connects TRBV5-4 to TRBJ2-7; 8 bases are a match to TRBD2. Sequencing was done on a sample of PBMCs. The clonotype was recovered from a man between 18 and 35 years old in good health and CMV-seronegative. In nucleotides, the CDR3 is TGTGCCAGCAGCCCGATCGGGCGGGGGGCAGTCTACGAGCAGTACTTC. It is translated as CASSPIGRGAVYEQYF.